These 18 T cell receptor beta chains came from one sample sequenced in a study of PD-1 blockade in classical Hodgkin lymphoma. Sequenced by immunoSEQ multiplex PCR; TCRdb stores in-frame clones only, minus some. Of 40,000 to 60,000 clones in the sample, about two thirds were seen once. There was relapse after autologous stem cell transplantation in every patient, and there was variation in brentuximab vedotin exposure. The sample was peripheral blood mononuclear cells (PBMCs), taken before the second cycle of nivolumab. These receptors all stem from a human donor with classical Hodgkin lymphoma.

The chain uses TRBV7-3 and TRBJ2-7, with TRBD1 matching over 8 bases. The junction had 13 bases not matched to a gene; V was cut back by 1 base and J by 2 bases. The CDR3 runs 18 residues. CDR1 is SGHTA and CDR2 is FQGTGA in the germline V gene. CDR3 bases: TGTGCCAGCAGCTTAAAGGGCCCTACAGGGGGAATCGCCTACGAGCAGTACTTC. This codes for CASSLKGPTGGIAYEQYF.

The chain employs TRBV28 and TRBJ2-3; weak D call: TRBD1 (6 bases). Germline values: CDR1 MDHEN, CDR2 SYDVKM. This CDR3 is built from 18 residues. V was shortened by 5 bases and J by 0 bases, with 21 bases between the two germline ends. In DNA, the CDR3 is TGTGCCAGCAGTCCCGGGGCCCTCGGACAGTTAAGCACAGATACGCAGTATTTT. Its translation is CASSPGALGQLSTDTQYF.

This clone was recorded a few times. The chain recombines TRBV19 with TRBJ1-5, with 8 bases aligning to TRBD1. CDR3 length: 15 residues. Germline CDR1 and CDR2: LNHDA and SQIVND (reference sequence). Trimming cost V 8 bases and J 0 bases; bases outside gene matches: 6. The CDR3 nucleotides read TGTGCCAGTTACGACAGGGGCCATAGCAATCAGCCCCAGCATTTT. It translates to CASYDRGHSNQPQHF.

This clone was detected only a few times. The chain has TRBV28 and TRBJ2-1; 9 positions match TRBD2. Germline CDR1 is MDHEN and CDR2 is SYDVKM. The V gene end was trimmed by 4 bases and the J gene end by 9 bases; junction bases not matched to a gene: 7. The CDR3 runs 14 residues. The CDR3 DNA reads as TGTGCCAGCAGTTGGGGGACTAGCAGTGGTGAGCAGTTCTTC. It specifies CASSWGTSSGEQFF.

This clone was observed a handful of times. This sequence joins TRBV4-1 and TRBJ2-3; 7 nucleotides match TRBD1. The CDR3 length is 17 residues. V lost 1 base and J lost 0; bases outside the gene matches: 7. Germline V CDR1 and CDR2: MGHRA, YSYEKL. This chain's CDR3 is CASSQVLGGLSTDTQYF. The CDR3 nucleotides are TGCGCCAGCAGCCAAGTATTAGGGGGCCTGAGCACAGATACGCAGTATTTT.

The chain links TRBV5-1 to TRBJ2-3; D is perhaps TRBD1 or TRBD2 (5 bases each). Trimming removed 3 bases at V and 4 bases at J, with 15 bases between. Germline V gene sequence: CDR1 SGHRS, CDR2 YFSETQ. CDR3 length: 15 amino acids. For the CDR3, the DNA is TGCGCCAGCAGCTCCGACTGGGGGAGCGCAGATACGCAGTATTTT. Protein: CASSSDWGSADTQYF.

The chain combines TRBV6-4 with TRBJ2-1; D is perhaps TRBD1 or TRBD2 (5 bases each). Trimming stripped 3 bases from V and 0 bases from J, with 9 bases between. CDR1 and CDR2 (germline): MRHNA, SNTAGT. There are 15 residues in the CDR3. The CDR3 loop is CASSEGPSSYNEQFF. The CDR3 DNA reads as TGTGCCAGCAGTGAGGGACCAAGCTCCTACAATGAGCAGTTCTTC.

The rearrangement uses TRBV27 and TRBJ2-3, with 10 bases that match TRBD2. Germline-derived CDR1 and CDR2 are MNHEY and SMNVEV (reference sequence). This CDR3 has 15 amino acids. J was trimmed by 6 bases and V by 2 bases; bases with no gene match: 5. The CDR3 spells CASSLTSGTFDTQYF. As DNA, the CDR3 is TGTGCCAGCAGTTTAACTAGCGGGACTTTTGATACGCAGTATTTT.

The CDR3 sequence is CATSRNHGQGYTGELFF. The DNA of the CDR3 is TGTGCCACCAGCAGGAACCATGGACAGGGGTACACCGGGGAGCTGTTTTTT. The chain joins TRBV15 to TRBJ2-2; TRBD1 matches at 9 bases. V shed 3 bases, J shed 3 bases, and the junction held 8 bases outside the gene matches. There are 17 residues in the CDR3. CDR1 is LNHNV and CDR2 is YYDKDF in the germline V gene (reference sequence). Full variable domain (outside the CDR3, taken from reference TRBV15 and TRBJ2-2): DAMVIQNPRYQVTQFGKPVTLSCSQTLNHNVMYWYQQKSSQAPKLLFHYYDKDFNNEADTPDNFQSRRPNTSFCFLDIRSPGLGDTAMYLCATSRNHGQGYTGELFFGEGSRLTVL.

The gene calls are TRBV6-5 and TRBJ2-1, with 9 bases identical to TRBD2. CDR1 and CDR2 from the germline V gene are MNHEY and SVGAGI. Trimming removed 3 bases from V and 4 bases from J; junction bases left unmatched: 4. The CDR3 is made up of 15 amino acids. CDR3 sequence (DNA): TGTGCCAGCAGTTATACGGCGGGAGGGTACAATGAGCAGTTCTTC. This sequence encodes CASSYTAGGYNEQFF.

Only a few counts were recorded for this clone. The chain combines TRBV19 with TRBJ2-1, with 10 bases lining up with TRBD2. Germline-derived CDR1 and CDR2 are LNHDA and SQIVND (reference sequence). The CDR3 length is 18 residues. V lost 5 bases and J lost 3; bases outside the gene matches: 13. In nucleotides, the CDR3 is TGTGCCAGTAGTCGACGACTAGCGGGTGGGAGGGGCTACAATGAGCAGTTCTTC. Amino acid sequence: CASSRRLAGGRGYNEQFF.

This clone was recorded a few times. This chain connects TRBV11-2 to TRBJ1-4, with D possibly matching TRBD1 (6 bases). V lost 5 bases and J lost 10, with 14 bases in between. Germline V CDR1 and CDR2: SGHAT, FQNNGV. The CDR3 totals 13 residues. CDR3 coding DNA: TGTGCCAGCAGCCGGACACAGGGTGTAAAACTGTTTTTT. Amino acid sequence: CASSRTQGVKLFF. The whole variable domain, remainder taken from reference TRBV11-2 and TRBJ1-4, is EAGVAQSPRYKIIEKRQSVAFWCNPISGHATLYWYQQILGQGPKLLIQFQNNGVVDDSQLPKDRFSAERLKGVDSTLKIQPAKLEDSAVYLCASSRTQGVKLFFGSGTQLSVL.

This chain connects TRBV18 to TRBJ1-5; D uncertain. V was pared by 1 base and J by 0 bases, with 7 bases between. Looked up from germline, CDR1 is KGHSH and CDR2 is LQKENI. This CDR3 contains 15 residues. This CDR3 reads CASSPLVPSNQPQHF. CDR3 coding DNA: TGTGCCAGCTCACCACTCGTACCTAGCAATCAGCCCCAGCATTTT.

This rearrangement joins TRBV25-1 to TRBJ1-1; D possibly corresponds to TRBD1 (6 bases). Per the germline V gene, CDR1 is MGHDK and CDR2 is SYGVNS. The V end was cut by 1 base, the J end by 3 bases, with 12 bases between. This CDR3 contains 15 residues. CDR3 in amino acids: CASSESWRGDTEAFF. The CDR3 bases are TGTGCCAGCAGTGAATCGTGGAGGGGGGACACTGAAGCTTTCTTT.

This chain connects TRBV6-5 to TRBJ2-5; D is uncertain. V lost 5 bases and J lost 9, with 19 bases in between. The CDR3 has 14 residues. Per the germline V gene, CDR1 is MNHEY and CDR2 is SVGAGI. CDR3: CASSPTTALMAQYF. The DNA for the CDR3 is TGTGCCAGCAGTCCCACTACTGCTTTGATGGCCCAGTACTTC.

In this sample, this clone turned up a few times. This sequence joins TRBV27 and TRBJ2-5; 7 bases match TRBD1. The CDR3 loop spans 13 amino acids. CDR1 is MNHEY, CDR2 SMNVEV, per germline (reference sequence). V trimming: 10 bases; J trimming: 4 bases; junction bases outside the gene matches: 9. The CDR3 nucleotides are TGTGCCACCGCGACAGGGATTGGAGAGACCCAGTACTTC. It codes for CATATGIGETQYF.

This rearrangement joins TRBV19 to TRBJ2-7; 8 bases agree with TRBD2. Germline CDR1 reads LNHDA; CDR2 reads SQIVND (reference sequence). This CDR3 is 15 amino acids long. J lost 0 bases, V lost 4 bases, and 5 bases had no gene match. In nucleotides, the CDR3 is TGTGCCAGTAGTAAAAAGCGGGAGTCCTCCTACGAGCAGTACTTC. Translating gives CASSKKRESSYEQYF. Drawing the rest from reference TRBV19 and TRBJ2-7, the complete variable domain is DGGITQSPKYLFRKEGQNVTLSCEQNLNHDAMYWYRQDPGQGLRLIYYSQIVNDFQKGDIAEGYSVSREKKESFPLTVTSAQKNPTAFYLCASSKKRESSYEQYFGPGTRLTVT.

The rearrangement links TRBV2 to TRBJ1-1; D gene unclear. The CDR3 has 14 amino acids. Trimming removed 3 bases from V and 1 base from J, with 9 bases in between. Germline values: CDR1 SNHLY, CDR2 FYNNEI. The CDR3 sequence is CASSDLAGNTEAFF. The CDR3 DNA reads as TGTGCCAGCAGTGATCTTGCGGGGAACACTGAAGCTTTCTTT.